The 29 T cell receptor beta chains below were found in one sample sequenced in a study of blood T cells in healthy people across ages. Primed by a sample-barcoded 5' primer and a J-beta primer mix, a second PCR proceeded for about 6 to 12 cycles. TCRdb fed the 5' RACE reads into MiXCR, producing one record per CDR3 protein. This sample has approximately 1.5 million distinct CDR3 sequences, with around 36% found just once. What was sequenced was blood. Receptor source: a woman under 40 in good health.

This clonotype was found a few times. The chain combines TRBV4-1 with TRBJ2-3; D ambiguous. This CDR3 contains 15 residues. The V and J ends lost 1 base and 1 base respectively, with 9 bases between them. Germline CDR1 and CDR2: MGHRA and YSYEKL. The CDR3 sequence: CASSQVDGRTDTQYF. CDR3 coding DNA: TGCGCCAGCAGCCAAGTCGACGGGCGCACAGATACGCAGTATTTT.

This chain joins TRBV9 and TRBJ2-5; 8 bases match TRBD1. Looked up from germline, CDR1 is SGDLS and CDR2 is YYNGEE. The CDR3 is 16 amino acids. V trimming: 4 bases; J trimming: 2 bases; junction bases outside the gene matches: 10. The CDR3 bases are TGTGCCAGCAGCAAACGACAGGGGACGATTCAAGAGACCCAGTACTTC. This encodes CASSKRQGTIQETQYF.

The genes are TRBV7-2 and TRBJ1-2; 9 bases map to TRBD1. The CDR3 is 19 residues long. With V trimmed by 5 bases and J by 0 bases, 16 bases remained unmatched. CDR1 is SGHTA, CDR2 FQGNSA, per germline. As DNA, the CDR3 is TGTGCCAGCAGCGGCCGGGACAGGGTTTTTCGGGTGACTAACTATGGCTACACCTTC. Protein: CASSGRDRVFRVTNYGYTF.

This clonotype was seen only a few times. The V gene is TRBV9, the J gene TRBJ2-5; tentative D call: TRBD1 (5 bases). V was cut by 0 bases and J by 1 base, with 7 bases left in between. Looked up from germline, CDR1 is SGDLS and CDR2 is YYNGEE. The CDR3 has 14 residues. CDR3 amino acids: CASSVAQGQETQYF. CDR3 nucleotide sequence: TGTGCCAGCAGCGTAGCGCAGGGCCAAGAGACCCAGTACTTC.

The chain has TRBV4-1 and TRBJ1-1, with 9 bases lining up with TRBD1. The ends lost 5 bases at V and 12 bases at J; junction bases unmatched: 13. CDR1 and CDR2 from the germline V gene are MGHRA and YSYEKL. The CDR3 has 14 amino acids. The chain's CDR3 is CASSKPGQGQAPFF. The CDR3 region has the DNA TGCGCCAGCAGCAAACCGGGACAGGGACAGGCCCCTTTCTTT.

V and J are TRBV20-1 and TRBJ2-7; 8 bases fit TRBD1. V lost 2 bases and J lost 4; bases outside the gene matches: 13. Germline CDR1 reads DFQATT; CDR2 reads SNEGSKA (reference sequence). CDR3 size: 16 residues. CDR3 in DNA: TGCAGTGCTAGACCCGGAGAAGTCAGGGGGCCTTACGAGCAGTACTTC. Amino acids: CSARPGEVRGPYEQYF.

This clonotype has a count of ten or more. The chain uses TRBV25-1 and TRBJ1-2; a weak D match, TRBD1 (6 bases). The CDR3 loop spans 12 amino acids. The germline V gene has CDR1 MGHDK and CDR2 SYGVNS. The ends were cut back, 4 bases at V and 5 bases at J, with 8 bases in the middle. This CDR3 is CASSAQGYGYTF. The CDR3 DNA is TGTGCCAGCAGTGCTCAGGGGTATGGCTACACCTTC.

The V gene is TRBV27, the J gene TRBJ2-1; D not certain. The CDR3 is 15 amino acids. The germline CDR1 and CDR2 sequences are MNHEY and SMNVEV (reference sequence). Trimming left V 3 bases short and J 5 bases short, with 14 bases between. The CDR3 bases are TGTGCCAGCAGTTTGACCTCGGACGGCAACAATGAGCAGTTCTTC. It encodes CASSLTSDGNNEQFF.

The chain carries TRBV7-6 and TRBJ2-3; maybe TRBD2 (6 bases). Germline lookup yields CDR1 SGHVS and CDR2 FNYEAQ. The CDR3 runs 14 residues. Trimming left V 8 bases short and J 3 bases short, with 15 bases between. CDR3 protein: CASGLGGKTDTQYF. Here the CDR3 DNA reads TGTGCCAGCGGGTTGGGGGGTAAGACAGATACGCAGTATTTT.

V gene TRBV11-2 combines with J gene TRBJ2-3; D is unclear. The CDR3 is made up of 15 amino acids. The germline V gene has CDR1 SGHAT and CDR2 FQNNGV. Trimming took 1 base from V and 4 from J, leaving 12 bases between them. This chain's CDR3 is CASSLAVYGADTQYF. In DNA, the CDR3 is TGTGCCAGCAGCTTAGCAGTCTATGGTGCAGATACGCAGTATTTT.

The rearrangement uses TRBV27 and TRBJ1-4; 9 bases match TRBD1. J gave up 10 bases and V 4 bases, and 7 bases lay outside the gene matches. The germline V gene encodes CDR1 MNHEY and CDR2 SMNVEV (reference sequence). The CDR3 consists of 14 residues. CDR3 in DNA: TGTGCCAGCAGTTCCGACAGGGGGGTTGCAAAACTGTTTTTT. Protein product: CASSSDRGVAKLFF. Variable domain in full (rest from reference TRBV27 and TRBJ1-4): EAQVTQNPRYLITVTGKKLTVTCSQNMNHEYMSWYRQDPGLGLRQIYYSMNVEVTDKGDVPEGYKVSRKEKRNFPLILESPSPNQTSLYFCASSSDRGVAKLFFGSGTQLSVL.

V is TRBV20-1 and J is TRBJ1-5; D gene ambiguous. Looked up from germline, CDR1 is DFQATT and CDR2 is SNEGSKA (reference sequence). The ends were cut back, 1 base at V and 5 bases at J, with 15 bases in the middle. The CDR3 length is 15 residues. CDR3 DNA sequence: TGCAGTGCTAGAGCGTCCAGGAAGGTCGATCAGCCCCAGCATTTT. It translates to CSARASRKVDQPQHF.

V is TRBV5-1 and J is TRBJ2-4, with 14 bases lining up with TRBD2. Near its end, the DNA agrees better with TRBJ2-7, so the J call may be wrong. Germline V lookup: CDR1 SGHRS, CDR2 YFSETQ. The CDR3 is made up of 17 amino acids. DNA for the CDR3: TGCGCCAGCAGCTTGGGGGGACTAGCGGGAGTTCCCTACGAGCAGTACTTC. Protein product: CASSLGGLAGVPYEQYF.

The CDR3 nucleotides are TGCAGTGCTAGAGAGCTAGCGGGGGTTAAAGAGACCCAGTACTTC. It translates to CSARELAGVKETQYF. This sequence joins TRBV20-1 and TRBJ2-5; 10 bases fit TRBD2. The CDR3 spans 15 residues. Germline V gives CDR1 DFQATT, CDR2 SNEGSKA (reference sequence). V shed 0 bases and J 3 bases; nucleotides not matched to a gene: 4.

The rearrangement joins TRBV20-1 to TRBJ2-1, with D unresolved. This CDR3 is built from 12 residues. Germline V lookup: CDR1 DFQATT, CDR2 SNEGSKA (reference sequence). The CDR3 region is CRAENSYNEQFF. DNA of the CDR3: TGCAGGGCGGAGAACTCCTACAATGAGCAGTTCTTC.

For this clonotype: A much larger clone is a single base away; this may be a read error. The rearrangement uses TRBV4-1 and TRBJ2-7; 8 nucleotides match TRBD1. This CDR3 spans 15 amino acids. Unmatched junction bases numbered 3, after V lost 0 bases and J lost 2 bases. Germline V lookup: CDR1 MGHRA, CDR2 YSYEKL. CDR3 region: CASSQEQGDTYEQYF. CDR3 sequence (DNA): TGCGCCAGCAGCCAAGAACAGGGGGACACCTACGAGCAGTACTTC.

Comments on this clonotype: The junction departs from germline at one end; a sequencing error may be responsible. The rearrangement uses TRBV12-3 or TRBV12-4 and TRBJ2-5, with a tentative D call TRBD2 (7 bases). CDR3 size: 15 residues. The CDR3 reads CASSLTGGSQDTQYF. The CDR3 DNA reads TGTGCCAGCAGTTTGACGGGGGGCAGTCAAGACACCCAGTACTTC.

This clonotype was counted between two and nine times. The rearrangement links TRBV6-5 to TRBJ2-7; D uncertain. Trimming left V 6 bases short and J 5 bases short, with 17 bases between. CDR1 and CDR2 (germline): MNHEY, SVGAGI. The CDR3 covers 14 residues. The CDR3 DNA is TGTGCCAGCAGCCGTGGACGGAGCTGGGACGAGCAGTACTTC. This encodes CASSRGRSWDEQYF.

This sequence joins TRBV2 and TRBJ2-7, with 11 bases aligning to TRBD1. With 6 bases clipped from V and 0 bases from J, the junction kept 7 bases outside the gene matches. Germline V CDR1 and CDR2: SNHLY, FYNNEI. The CDR3 runs 16 residues. The CDR3 DNA reads as TGTGCCAGCAGGGTAGCCGGGACAGGGGGCTCCTACGAGCAGTACTTC. Its protein product is CASRVAGTGGSYEQYF.

The genes are TRBV6-6 and TRBJ2-3; weak D call: TRBD1 (5 bases). From germline, CDR1 is MNHNY and CDR2 SVGAGI (reference sequence). The CDR3 length is 14 residues. With 11 bases removed from V and 5 bases from J, the gap between germline ends came to 20 bases. The CDR3 DNA reads TGTGCCGCACTTGAGTACCCTAGGGGAGATACGCAGTATTTT. Its translation is CAALEYPRGDTQYF.

On this clonotype: The CDR3 does not end in the conserved phenylalanine or tryptophan, so this is likely a read error. The chain links TRBV4-1 to TRBJ2-7, with a possible D match to TRBD2 (5 bases). The germline CDR1 and CDR2 sequences are MGHRA and YSYEKL. The V gene lost 4 bases and the J gene lost 3 bases, with 13 bases spanning the gap. The length of the CDR3 is 14 residues. The CDR3 bases are TGCGCCAGCAGCCTGACTACCTATAACTACGAGCAGTACTTA. Amino acids: CASSLTTYNYEQYL.

The V call is TRBV6-6, the J call TRBJ1-2; D gene uncertain. Germline values: CDR1 MNHNY, CDR2 SVGAGI (reference sequence). V lost 5 bases to trimming and J lost 8 bases, with 15 bases between them. CDR3 length equals 13 residues. CDR3 residues: CASSHNSGGGYTF. DNA for the CDR3: TGTGCCAGCAGTCATAACTCTGGAGGAGGCTACACCTTC.

The chain links TRBV12-3 or TRBV12-4 to TRBJ2-1, with 10 nucleotides matching TRBD1. The ends lost 4 bases at V and 2 bases at J; junction bases unmatched: 8. The CDR3 runs to 17 residues. This CDR3 is CASSSHVGTGAYNEQFF. DNA for the CDR3: TGTGCCAGCAGTTCACATGTGGGGACAGGGGCCTACAATGAGCAGTTCTTC.

The genes are TRBV6-1 and TRBJ2-1; 9 nucleotides line up with TRBD1. The CDR3 sequence is 17 residues long. The V and J ends lost 6 bases and 9 bases, in that order; junction bases with no gene match: 18. Germline CDR1 and CDR2: MNHNS and SASEGT. The CDR3 loop reads CASRGTGRTRRASEQFF. CDR3 DNA: TGTGCCAGCAGGGGGACAGGGCGGACCCGCAGGGCTAGTGAGCAGTTCTTC.

The rearrangement joins TRBV28 to TRBJ1-1; TRBD1 might be the D (5 bases). V dropped 7 bases and J dropped 2 bases, with 11 bases sitting between them. CDR1 is MDHEN and CDR2 is SYDVKM in the germline V gene. CDR3 length equals 13 residues. CDR3 DNA: TGTGCCAGCAAGGGACGGGGAAACACTGAAGCTTTCTTT. Its translation: CASKGRGNTEAFF.

The chain joins TRBV25-1 to TRBJ1-3, with 7 bases aligning to TRBD1. The CDR3 covers 17 residues. Germline V CDR1 and CDR2: MGHDK, SYGVNS. V trimming: 1 base; J trimming: 7 bases; junction bases outside the gene matches: 13. CDR3 coding DNA: TGTGCCAGCAGTGAATCACCCTTACAGGGGAATGGGAACACCATATATTTT. Translation: CASSESPLQGNGNTIYF.

Worth noting for this clonotype: This sequence may be a read error, since a much larger clone differs from it by one base. The chain joins TRBV4-2 to TRBJ2-5; D perhaps matches TRBD2 (6 bases). Trimming removed 1 base from V and 3 bases from J, with 15 bases in between. CDR3 size: 16 residues. Germline CDR1 and CDR2: LGHNA and YNFKEQ. CDR3 in amino acids: CASSQGEASAKETQYF. The CDR3 DNA is TGTGCCAGCAGCCAAGGAGAGGCTAGCGCAAAAGAGACCCAGTACTTC.

The table lists this clonotype with many counts. The chain carries TRBV20-1 and TRBJ2-7, with 7 bases matching TRBD1. The J segment lost 6 bases and the V segment lost 3 bases, leaving 8 bases of the junction unmatched. Germline V lookup: CDR1 DFQATT, CDR2 SNEGSKA (reference sequence). CDR3 length: 13 amino acids. The CDR3 nucleotides read TGCAGTGCTAGGGACAGGAGAGCCTTCGAGCAGTACTTC. Translating it yields CSARDRRAFEQYF.

This clonotype was detected many times. V is TRBV29-1 and J is TRBJ1-1; perhaps TRBD1 as D (5 bases). Trimming removed 4 bases at V and 8 bases at J, with 11 bases between. Germline V gene sequence: CDR1 SQVTM, CDR2 ANQGSEA. The CDR3 length is 11 residues. The CDR3 loop reads CSVADSPEAFF. As DNA, the CDR3 is TGCAGCGTTGCAGACAGTCCCGAAGCTTTCTTT.